This is a list of T cell receptor beta chains from one sample in a study of STAT3 mutations in large granular lymphocyte leukemia. Data came from immunoSEQ multiplex PCR; TCRdb stores just in-frame clones and leaves some out. Seen here are about 42,000 clones, 80% to 90% observed once, and the top ten hold approximately 0.43%. The sequencing sample was made of PBMCs. The receptors stem from a human donor with T large granular lymphocyte leukemia. Some clones in this sample may be carry-over from other donors' samples. Both conserved end residues are part of each CDR3. D genes are given only for firm matches. Where a row states a size, it is once, few, many or the class of an expanded clone; other rows omit it.

>TRBD1|TRBV29-1|TRBJ2-6|NA
CSVLGQGASGANVLTF
TGCAGCGTTCTAGGACAGGGGGCATCTGGGGCCAACGTCCTGACTTTC
>TRBD1|TRBV5-1|TRBJ2-5|NA
CASSLGGQERETQYF
TGCGCCAGCAGCTTGGGGGGACAGGAAAGGGAGACCCAGTACTTC
>NA|TRBV28|TRBJ1-2|NA
CASTTGNYGYTF
TGTGCCAGCACCACAGGGAACTATGGCTACACCTTC
>NA|TRBV15|TRBJ1-1|once
CATSRDRGRTGNTEAFF
TGTGCCACCAGCAGAGATCGAGGTCGGACTGGGAACACTGAAGCTTTCTTT
>NA|TRBV5-4|TRBJ1-6|NA
CASSHPFGDGPHF
TGTGCCAGCAGCCACCCCTTTGGGGACGGGCCGCACTTT
>NA|TRBV5-5|TRBJ2-2|NA
CASSPFERSVDTGELFF
TGTGCCAGCAGCCCCTTCGAGCGGTCCGTTGACACCGGGGAGCTGTTTTTT
>NA|TRBV5-1|TRBJ2-7|NA
CASSLEAKSYEQYF
TGCGCCAGCAGCTTGGAGGCCAAGAGCTACGAGCAGTACTTC
>NA|TRBV28|TRBJ1-2|NA
CASRINYGYTF
TGTGCCAGCCGGATTAACTATGGCTACACCTTC
>TRBD1|TRBV6-1|TRBJ1-1|NA
CASSEGQGSTEAFF
TGTGCCAGCAGTGAAGGACAGGGGAGCACTGAAGCTTTCTTT
>NA|TRBV5-4|TRBJ2-5|NA
CASKSLEGETQYF
TGTGCCAGCAAATCTCTCGAGGGCGAGACCCAGTACTTC